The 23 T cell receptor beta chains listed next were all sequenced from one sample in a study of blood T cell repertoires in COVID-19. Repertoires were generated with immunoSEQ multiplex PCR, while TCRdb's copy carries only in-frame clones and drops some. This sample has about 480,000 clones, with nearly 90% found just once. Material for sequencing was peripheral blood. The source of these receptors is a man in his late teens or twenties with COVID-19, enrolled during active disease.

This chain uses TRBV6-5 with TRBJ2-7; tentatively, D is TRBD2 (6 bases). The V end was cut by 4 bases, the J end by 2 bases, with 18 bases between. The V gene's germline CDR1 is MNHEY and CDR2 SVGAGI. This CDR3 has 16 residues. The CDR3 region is CASSSFPGTGAYEQYF. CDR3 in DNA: TGTGCCAGCAGTTCCTTTCCCGGGACGGGAGCCTACGAGCAGTACTTC.

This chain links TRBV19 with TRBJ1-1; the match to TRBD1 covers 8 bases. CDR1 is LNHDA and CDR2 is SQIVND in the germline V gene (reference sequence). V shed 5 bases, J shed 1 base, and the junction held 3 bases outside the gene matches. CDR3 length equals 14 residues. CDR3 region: CASSRDRWNTEAFF. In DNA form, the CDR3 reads TGTGCCAGTAGTCGGGACAGGTGGAACACTGAAGCTTTCTTT.

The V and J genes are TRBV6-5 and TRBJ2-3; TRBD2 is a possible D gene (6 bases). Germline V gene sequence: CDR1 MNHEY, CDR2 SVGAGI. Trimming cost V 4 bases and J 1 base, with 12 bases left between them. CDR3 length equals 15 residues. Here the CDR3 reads CASSSGGAGTDTQYF. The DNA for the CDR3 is TGTGCCAGCAGTTCTGGCGGGGCCGGCACAGATACGCAGTATTTT.

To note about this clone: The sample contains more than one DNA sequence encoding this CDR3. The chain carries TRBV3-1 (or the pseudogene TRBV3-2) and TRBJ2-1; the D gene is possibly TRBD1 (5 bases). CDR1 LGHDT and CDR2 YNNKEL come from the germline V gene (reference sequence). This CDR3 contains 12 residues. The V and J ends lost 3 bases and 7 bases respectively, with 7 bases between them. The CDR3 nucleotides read TGTGCCAGCAGCCAGGGGCTAAATGAGCAGTTCTTC. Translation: CASSQGLNEQFF.

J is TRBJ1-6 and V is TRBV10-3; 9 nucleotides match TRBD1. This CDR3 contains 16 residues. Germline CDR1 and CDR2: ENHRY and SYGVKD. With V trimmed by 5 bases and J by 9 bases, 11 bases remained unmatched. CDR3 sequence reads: CAISKTGTGLRSPLHF. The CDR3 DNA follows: TGTGCCATCAGTAAGACCGGGACAGGGTTGCGTTCACCCCTCCACTTT.

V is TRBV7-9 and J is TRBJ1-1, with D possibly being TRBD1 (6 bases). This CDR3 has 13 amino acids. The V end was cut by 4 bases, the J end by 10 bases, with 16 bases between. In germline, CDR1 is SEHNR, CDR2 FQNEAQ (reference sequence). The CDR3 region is CASSSIRGGRAFF. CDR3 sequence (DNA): TGTGCCAGCAGCTCAATCAGGGGTGGGAGAGCTTTCTTT. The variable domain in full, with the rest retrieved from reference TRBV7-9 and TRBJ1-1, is DTGVSQNPRHKITKRGQNVTFRCDPISEHNRLYWYRQTLGQGPEFLTYFQNEAQLEKSRLLSDRFSAERPKGSFSTLEIQRTEQGDSAMYLCASSSIRGGRAFFGQGTRLTVV.

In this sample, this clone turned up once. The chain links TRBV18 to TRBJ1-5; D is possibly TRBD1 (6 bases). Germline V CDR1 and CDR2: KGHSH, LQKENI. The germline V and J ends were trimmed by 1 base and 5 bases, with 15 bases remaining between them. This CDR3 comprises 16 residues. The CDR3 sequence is CASSPRNTGPHQPQHF. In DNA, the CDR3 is TGTGCCAGCTCACCACGGAATACAGGGCCCCATCAGCCCCAGCATTTT.

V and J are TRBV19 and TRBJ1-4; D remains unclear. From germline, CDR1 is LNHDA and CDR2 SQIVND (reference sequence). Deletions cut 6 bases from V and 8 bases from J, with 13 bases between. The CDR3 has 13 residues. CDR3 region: CASRTGVSEKLFF. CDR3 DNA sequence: TGTGCCAGTAGGACGGGAGTGTCGGAAAAACTGTTTTTT.

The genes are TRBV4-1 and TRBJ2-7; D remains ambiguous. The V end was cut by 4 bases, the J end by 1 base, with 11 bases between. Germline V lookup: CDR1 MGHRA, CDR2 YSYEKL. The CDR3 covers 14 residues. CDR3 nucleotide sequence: TGCGCCAGCAGCCCTGAACTGAGTTCCTACGAGCAGTACTTC. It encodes CASSPELSSYEQYF.

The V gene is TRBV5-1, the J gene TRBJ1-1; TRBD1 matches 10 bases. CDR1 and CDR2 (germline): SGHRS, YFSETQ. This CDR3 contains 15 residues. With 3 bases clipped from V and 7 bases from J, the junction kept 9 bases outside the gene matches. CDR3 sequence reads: CASSSSDRGNHEAFF. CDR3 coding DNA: TGCGCCAGCAGCTCATCGGACAGGGGGAATCATGAAGCTTTCTTT.

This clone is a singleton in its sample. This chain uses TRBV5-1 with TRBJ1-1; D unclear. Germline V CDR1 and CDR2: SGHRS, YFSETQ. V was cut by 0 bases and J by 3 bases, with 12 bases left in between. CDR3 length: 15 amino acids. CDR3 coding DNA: TGCGCCAGCAGCTTGGCCTCTCTCTCTCACACTGAAGCTTTCTTT. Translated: CASSLASLSHTEAFF.

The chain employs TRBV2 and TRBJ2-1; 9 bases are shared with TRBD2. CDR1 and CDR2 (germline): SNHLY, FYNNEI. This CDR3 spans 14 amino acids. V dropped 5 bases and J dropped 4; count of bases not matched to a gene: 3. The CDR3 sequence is CASSRGGGYNEQFF. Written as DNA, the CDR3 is TGTGCCAGCAGTCGCGGGGGGGGATACAATGAGCAGTTCTTC.

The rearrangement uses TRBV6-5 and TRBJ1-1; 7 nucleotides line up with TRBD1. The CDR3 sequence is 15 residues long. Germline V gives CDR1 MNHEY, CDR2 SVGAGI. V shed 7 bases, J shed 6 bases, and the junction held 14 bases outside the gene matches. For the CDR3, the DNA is TGTGCCAGCAAACCACCGGGACAGATTGGCGCTGAAGCTTTCTTT. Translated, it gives CASKPPGQIGAEAFF.

The CDR3 reads CASSLTPDGGPNTGELFF. The CDR3 bases are TGTGCCAGCAGCTTAACCCCCGACGGGGGACCGAACACCGGGGAGCTGTTTTTT. This chain uses TRBV7-6 with TRBJ2-2; a weak D match, TRBD2 (6 bases). V lost 2 bases to trimming and J lost 0 bases, with 16 bases between them. CDR1 SGHVS and CDR2 FNYEAQ come from the germline V gene. The CDR3 is 18 residues long.

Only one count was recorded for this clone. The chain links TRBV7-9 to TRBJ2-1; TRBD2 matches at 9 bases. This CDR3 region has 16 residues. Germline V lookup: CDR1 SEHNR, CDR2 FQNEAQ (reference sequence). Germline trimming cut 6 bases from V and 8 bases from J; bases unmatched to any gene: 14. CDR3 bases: TGTGCCAGCAGTAACCGAGAGCGGGGCGGGAGGGATGAGCAGTTCTTC. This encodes CASSNRERGGRDEQFF.

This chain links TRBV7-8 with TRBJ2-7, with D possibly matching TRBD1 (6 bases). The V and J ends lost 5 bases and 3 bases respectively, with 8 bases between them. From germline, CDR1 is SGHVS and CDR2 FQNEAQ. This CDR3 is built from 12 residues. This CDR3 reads CASSGQNYEQYF. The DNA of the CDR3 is TGTGCCAGCAGCGGACAGAACTACGAGCAGTACTTC.

CDR3 bases: TGCAGCGTTGAAGTCGGTTGGGGCAGCAAAAACATTCAGTACTTC. Translation: CSVEVGWGSKNIQYF. V gene TRBV29-1 combines with J gene TRBJ2-4; tentative D call: TRBD1 (5 bases). The CDR3 is made up of 15 amino acids. CDR1 SQVTM and CDR2 ANQGSEA come from the germline V gene. V lost 1 base and J 3 bases, leaving 13 bases between the germline ends.

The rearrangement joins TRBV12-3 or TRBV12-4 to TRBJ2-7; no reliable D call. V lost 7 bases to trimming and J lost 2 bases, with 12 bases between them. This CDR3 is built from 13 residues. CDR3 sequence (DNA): TGTGCCAGCACCCACCGTACGGCCTACGAGCAGTACTTC. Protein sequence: CASTHRTAYEQYF.

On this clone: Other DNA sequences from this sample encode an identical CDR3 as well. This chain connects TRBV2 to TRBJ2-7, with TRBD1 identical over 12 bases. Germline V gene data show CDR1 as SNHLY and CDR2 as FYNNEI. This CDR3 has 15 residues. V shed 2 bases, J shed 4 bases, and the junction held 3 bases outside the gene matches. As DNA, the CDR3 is TGTGCCAGCAGTGAAAGGGGACAGGGGGCTTACGAGCAGTACTTC. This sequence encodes CASSERGQGAYEQYF.

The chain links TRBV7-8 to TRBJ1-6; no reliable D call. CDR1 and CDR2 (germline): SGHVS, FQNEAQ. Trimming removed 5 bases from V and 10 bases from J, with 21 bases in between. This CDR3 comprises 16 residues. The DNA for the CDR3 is TGTGCCAGCAGCGTACAGACCCACAAAGGAGGATCACCCCTCCACTTT. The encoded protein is CASSVQTHKGGSPLHF. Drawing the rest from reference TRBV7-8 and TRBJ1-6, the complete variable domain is GAGVSQSPRYKVAKRGQDVALRCDPISGHVSLFWYQQALGQGPEFLTYFQNEAQLDKSGLPSDRFFAERPEGSVSTLKIQRTQQEDSAVYLCASSVQTHKGGSPLHFGNGTRLTVT.

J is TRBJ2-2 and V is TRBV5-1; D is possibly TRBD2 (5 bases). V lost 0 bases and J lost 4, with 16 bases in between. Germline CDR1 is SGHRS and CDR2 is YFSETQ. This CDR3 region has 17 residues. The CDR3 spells CASSLAVVSEGTGELFF. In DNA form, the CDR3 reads TGCGCCAGCAGCTTGGCCGTGGTTAGCGAAGGCACCGGGGAGCTGTTTTTT. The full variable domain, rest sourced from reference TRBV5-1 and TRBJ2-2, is KAGVTQTPRYLIKTRGQQVTLSCSPISGHRSVSWYQQTPGQGLQFLFEYFSETQRNKGNFPGRFSGRQFSNSRSEMNVSTLELGDSALYLCASSLAVVSEGTGELFFGEGSRLTVL.

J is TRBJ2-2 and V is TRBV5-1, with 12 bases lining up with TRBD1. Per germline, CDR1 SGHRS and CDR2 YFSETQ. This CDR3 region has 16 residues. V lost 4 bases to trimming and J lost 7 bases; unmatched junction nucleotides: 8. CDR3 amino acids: CASSLPGQGAFGELFF. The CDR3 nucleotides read TGCGCCAGCAGCCTCCCGGGACAGGGGGCTTTCGGGGAGCTGTTTTTT.

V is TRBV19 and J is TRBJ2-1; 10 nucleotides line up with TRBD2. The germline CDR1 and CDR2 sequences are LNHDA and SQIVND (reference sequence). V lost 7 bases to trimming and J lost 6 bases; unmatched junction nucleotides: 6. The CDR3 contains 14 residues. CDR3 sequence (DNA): TGTGCCAGTAAACTAGCGGGATTCAGCAATGAGCAGTTCTTC. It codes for CASKLAGFSNEQFF.